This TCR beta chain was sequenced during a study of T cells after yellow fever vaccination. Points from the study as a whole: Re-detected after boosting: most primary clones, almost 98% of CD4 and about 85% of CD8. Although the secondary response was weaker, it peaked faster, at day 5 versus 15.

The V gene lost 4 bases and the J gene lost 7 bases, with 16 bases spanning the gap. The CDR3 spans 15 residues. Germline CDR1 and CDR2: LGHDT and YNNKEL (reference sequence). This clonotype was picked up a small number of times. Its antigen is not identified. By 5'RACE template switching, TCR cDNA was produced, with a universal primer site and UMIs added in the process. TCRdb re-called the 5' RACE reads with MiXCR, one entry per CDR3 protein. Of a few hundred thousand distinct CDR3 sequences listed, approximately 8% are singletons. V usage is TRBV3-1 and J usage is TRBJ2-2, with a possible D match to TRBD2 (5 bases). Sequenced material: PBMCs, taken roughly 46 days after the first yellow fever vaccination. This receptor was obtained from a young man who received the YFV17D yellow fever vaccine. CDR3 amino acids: CASSPRTGRNGELFF. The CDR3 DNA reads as TGTGCCAGCAGCCCGAGGACTGGAAGGAACGGGGAGCTGTTTTTT. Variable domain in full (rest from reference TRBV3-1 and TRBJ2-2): DTAVSQTPKYLVTQMGNDKSIKCEQNLGHDTMYWYKQDSKKFLKIMFSYNNKELIINETVPNRFSPKSPDKAHLNLHINSLELGDSAVYFCASSPRTGRNGELFFGEGSRLTVL.